This T cell receptor (beta chain) was sequenced for a study of cytomegalovirus exposure and HLA in healthy donors. 13 Jbeta primers and 60 Vbeta primers were used for the PCR. Produced via immunoSEQ multiplex PCR; TCRdb's table is partial and in-frame only. The sample lists 200,000 or so clones, approximately 80% seen once, with about 1.4% in the top ten. Overall study results and limits: Listed as cytomegalovirus-associated were 170 or so TCR beta chains. A few CMV-associated chains were confirmed in vitro to be specific for CMV antigens.

In the case of this clone: As yet, its antigen is unknown.

Input material: PBMCs. The TCR comes from a girl aged 5-17 years in good health and CMV-seronegative.

The CDR3: CSVGGTGVVRETQYF. CDR3 DNA sequence: TGCAGCGTCGGCGGGACAGGGGTTGTTAGGGAGACCCAGTACTTC. This chain links TRBV29-1 with TRBJ2-5, with 10 bases lining up with TRBD1. The CDR3 runs 15 residues. Per the germline V gene, CDR1 is SQVTM and CDR2 is ANQGSEA. Trimming at V came to 6 bases and at J to 5 bases, leaving 12 bases not matched to a gene.